This T cell receptor beta chain originates from a study of shared clonotypes between healthy human individuals. Every subset had its genomic DNA shared out evenly among several immunoSEQ plates. Data came from immunoSEQ multiplex PCR; TCRdb stores just in-frame clones and leaves some out. Seen here are millions of clones, roughly 92% observed once, and the top ten hold under 0.15%. Comments on this clone: What it recognizes is unknown.

Regarding the study as a whole: Donor clonotype sharing was expected to depend on sequencing depth.

Germline-derived CDR1 and CDR2 are MGHRA and YSYEKL. CDR3 length: 17 amino acids. Trimming took 1 base from V and 0 from J, leaving 13 bases between them. V and J are TRBV4-1 and TRBJ1-5; D perhaps matches TRBD1 (5 bases). Sequences were obtained from naive CD4+ T cells sorted from blood. Subset here: CD45RA+ positively selected. The sequence came from a man aged 18-30 years in good health. For the CDR3, the DNA is TGCGCCAGCAGCCAAGTTGGGACCCCATTTAGCAATCAGCCCCAGCATTTT. Protein sequence: CASSQVGTPFSNQPQHF.